These 29 T cell receptor beta chains share one sample of origin, sequenced in a study of CD8 T cells in Susac syndrome. An amount of RNA that ranged from roughly 0.45 to 1 ug was reverse transcribed with random hexamers. MiXCR, applied by TCRdb to the immunoSEQ multiplex PCR reads, yields one record per CDR3 protein. The sample has some 190,000 distinct CDR3 sequences, about 95% seen once. The sequenced sample was CD4+ T cells from PBMCs. Receptors were obtained from a human donor in good health.

The V call is TRBV28, the J call TRBJ2-3, with a tentative D call TRBD1 (6 bases). CDR1 and CDR2 from the germline V gene are MDHEN and SYDVKM. CDR3 length: 12 amino acids. Trimming removed 6 bases at V and 3 bases at J, with 7 bases between. DNA of the CDR3: TGTGCCAGCAGAACAGGGACAGATACGCAGTATTTT. As protein: CASRTGTDTQYF.

The V gene is TRBV27, the J gene TRBJ2-7; possible D gene TRBD1, 6 bases. CDR1 and CDR2 from the germline V gene are MNHEY and SMNVEV (reference sequence). This CDR3 contains 15 residues. Trimming shortened V by 10 bases and J by 4 bases, and 23 bases separated the two germline ends. The CDR3 region has the DNA TGTGCCACCAAGACGTCGATAGGGGGATTTTACGAGCAGTACTTC. Protein: CATKTSIGGFYEQYF.

The CDR3 spells CAWSDFAGAGYEQFF. The CDR3 DNA is TGTGCCTGGAGTGATTTCGCGGGAGCAGGTTATGAGCAGTTCTTC. The chain has TRBV30 and TRBJ2-1; 7 bases align to TRBD2. This CDR3 is 15 amino acids long. Germline V gene data show CDR1 as GTSNPN and CDR2 as SVGIG (reference sequence). Trimming removed 1 base from V and 8 bases from J; junction bases left unmatched: 11. Full variable domain (missing parts from reference TRBV30 and TRBJ2-1): SQTIHQWPATLVQPVGSPLSLECTVEGTSNPNLYWYRQAAGRGLQLLFYSVGIGQISSEVPQNLSASRPQDRQFILSSKKLLLSDSGFYLCAWSDFAGAGYEQFFGPGTRLTVL.

This sequence joins TRBV18 and TRBJ2-3; 7 bases are shared with TRBD1. In germline, CDR1 is KGHSH, CDR2 LQKENI. This CDR3 region has 15 residues. Trimming removed 3 bases from V and 2 bases from J; junction bases left unmatched: 5. In nucleotides, the CDR3 is TGTGCCAGCTCACCCTGGACAGGCTACACAGATACGCAGTATTTT. It encodes CASSPWTGYTDTQYF. The full variable domain, rest sourced from reference TRBV18 and TRBJ2-3, is NAGVMQNPRHLVRRRGQEARLRCSPMKGHSHVYWYRQLPEEGLKFMVYLQKENIIDESGMPKERFSAEFPKEGPSILRIQQVVRGDSAAYFCASSPWTGYTDTQYFGPGTRLTVL.

The chain links TRBV28 to TRBJ2-1; D is perhaps TRBD2 (6 bases). V gave up 8 bases and J gave up 12 bases, with 20 bases separating them. The CDR3 covers 13 residues. Per the germline V gene, CDR1 is MDHEN and CDR2 is SYDVKM. In nucleotides, the CDR3 is TGTGCCAGCGGGGGTAGCGGCCCCCGGGGGCAGTTCTTC. As protein: CASGGSGPRGQFF.

This clonotype has only one observation. The rearrangement joins TRBV6-5 to TRBJ2-1, with unresolved D. This CDR3 is 14 amino acids long. Germline V lookup: CDR1 MNHEY, CDR2 SVGAGI. V was trimmed by 0 bases and J by 5 bases, leaving 8 bases between them. CDR3 sequence reads: CASSYSLGNNEQFF. The CDR3 bases are TGTGCCAGCAGTTACTCGCTGGGCAACAATGAGCAGTTCTTC.

The chain has TRBV20-1 and TRBJ1-5; a weak D match, TRBD1 (6 bases). This CDR3 spans 12 amino acids. Per germline, CDR1 DFQATT and CDR2 SNEGSKA (reference sequence). Trimming shortened V by 6 bases and J by 4 bases, and 10 bases separated the two germline ends. Here the CDR3 reads CSATGQNQPQHF. The CDR3 DNA follows: TGCAGTGCGACCGGACAGAATCAGCCCCAGCATTTT.

This clonotype was picked up a small number of times. The chain combines TRBV6-1 with TRBJ1-1; D is unresolved. The germline gives CDR1 MNHNS, CDR2 SASEGT. There are 12 residues in the CDR3. Deletions cut 4 bases from V and 4 bases from J, with 7 bases between. The CDR3 protein is CASSAKGTEAFF. The DNA of the CDR3 is TGTGCCAGCAGTGCTAAGGGCACTGAAGCTTTCTTT.

The chain is built from TRBV30 and TRBJ2-3; D possibly corresponds to TRBD1 (6 bases). Trimming cost V 7 bases and J 2 bases, with 10 bases left between them. This CDR3 has 12 amino acids. Germline CDR1 reads GTSNPN; CDR2 reads SVGIG (reference sequence). CDR3 sequence reads: CASYRATDTQYF. The CDR3 DNA reads as TGTGCCTCATACAGGGCCACAGATACGCAGTATTTT.

This sequence joins TRBV29-1 and TRBJ2-4; D possibly corresponds to TRBD1 (6 bases). V was cut by 4 bases and J by 8 bases, with 15 bases left in between. The CDR3 runs 13 residues. Germline values: CDR1 SQVTM, CDR2 ANQGSEA. CDR3 nucleotide sequence: TGCAGCGTTGCGGGACACCTGGGGGACATTCAGTACTTC. This encodes CSVAGHLGDIQYF.

V is TRBV29-1 and J is TRBJ2-2; tentative D call: TRBD1 (6 bases). The germline gives CDR1 SQVTM, CDR2 ANQGSEA. The V end lost 4 bases, the J end lost 7 bases, and 7 bases lay between the germline ends. The CDR3 length is 11 residues. CDR3 sequence: CSVVRGGELFF. CDR3 in DNA: TGCAGCGTTGTCAGGGGCGGGGAGCTGTTTTTT.

V gene TRBV7-3 combines with J gene TRBJ2-3, with TRBD2 identical over 7 bases. The CDR3 is 16 amino acids. Per the germline V gene, CDR1 is SGHTA and CDR2 is FQGTGA. With V trimmed by 1 base and J by 0 bases, 4 bases remained unmatched. CDR3 coding DNA: TGTGCCAGCAGCTTAATGGCTAGCGGTAGCACAGATACGCAGTATTTT. Residues: CASSLMASGSTDTQYF. Full variable domain (outside the CDR3, taken from reference TRBV7-3 and TRBJ2-3): GAGVSQTPSNKVTEKGKYVELRCDPISGHTALYWYRQSLGQGPEFLIYFQGTGAADDSGLPNDRFFAVRPEGSVSTLKIQRTERGDSAVYLCASSLMASGSTDTQYFGPGTRLTVL.

This clonotype was observed a single time. This chain joins TRBV2 and TRBJ1-2, with TRBD1 matching over 7 bases. The V gene's germline CDR1 is SNHLY and CDR2 FYNNEI. The CDR3 has 14 residues. J lost 4 bases, V lost 6 bases, and 8 bases had no gene match. The CDR3 sequence: CASSDDRDSYGYTF. The CDR3 nucleotides read TGTGCCAGCAGCGATGACCGGGACAGCTATGGCTACACCTTC.

The CDR3 DNA is TGTGCCCGCCAGGGGGGAGAGACCCAGTACTTC. Its protein is CARQGGETQYF. The V gene is TRBV2, the J gene TRBJ2-5, with D perhaps matching TRBD1 (7 bases). There are 11 residues in the CDR3. Germline CDR1 reads SNHLY; CDR2 reads FYNNEI. Trimming stripped 11 bases from V and 4 bases from J, with 11 bases between.

The rearrangement links TRBV12-3 or TRBV12-4 to TRBJ2-7, with 9 positions matching TRBD1. Trimming took 3 bases from V and 12 from J; bases not matched to a gene: 3. The CDR3 is 11 amino acids. CDR3 loop: CASSLRDRVYF. CDR3 in DNA: TGTGCCAGCAGTTTGAGGGACAGGGTGTACTTC.

The V gene is TRBV19, the J gene TRBJ1-1; 7 bases agree with TRBD1. The CDR3 has 15 residues. The V gene's germline CDR1 is LNHDA and CDR2 SQIVND (reference sequence). V was pared by 4 bases and J by 1 base, with 6 bases of the junction left unmatched. The CDR3 sequence is CASSTNDRANTEAFF. CDR3 sequence (DNA): TGTGCCAGTAGTACCAACGACAGGGCGAACACTGAAGCTTTCTTT.

The chain couples TRBV20-1 to TRBJ2-4; the match to TRBD1 covers 7 bases. The CDR3 has 15 residues. The germline V gene encodes CDR1 DFQATT and CDR2 SNEGSKA (reference sequence). The ends lost 0 bases at V and 5 bases at J; junction bases unmatched: 7. CDR3 in amino acids: CSARDRRGRENIQYF. Written as DNA, the CDR3 is TGCAGTGCTAGAGATCGTAGGGGGCGCGAAAACATTCAGTACTTC.

J is TRBJ2-1 and V is TRBV29-1; 9 positions match TRBD2. This CDR3 has 13 amino acids. Germline-derived CDR1 and CDR2 are SQVTM and ANQGSEA. V lost 4 bases, J lost 6 bases, and 4 bases stayed unmatched. CDR3 sequence reads: CSVVAGGPNEQFF. CDR3 coding DNA: TGCAGCGTTGTTGCGGGAGGGCCCAATGAGCAGTTCTTC.

V and J are TRBV18 and TRBJ2-1; the D is unclear. V lost 3 bases to trimming and J lost 10 bases, with 10 bases between them. CDR1 KGHSH and CDR2 LQKENI come from the germline V gene. The CDR3 extends over 12 amino acids. The CDR3 is CASSPSRPEQFF. CDR3 nucleotide sequence: TGTGCCAGCTCACCTTCTCGCCCGGAGCAGTTCTTC.

This chain links TRBV3-1 with TRBJ2-1; D ambiguous. V was shortened by 1 base and J by 6 bases, with 4 bases between the two germline ends. CDR1 is LGHDT and CDR2 is YNNKEL in the germline V gene (reference sequence). The CDR3 runs 12 residues. Here the CDR3 DNA reads TGTGCCAGCAGCCAAGGGGTCAATGAGCAGTTCTTC. This gives the protein CASSQGVNEQFF.

This clonotype was detected only once. The rearrangement joins TRBV7-8 to TRBJ2-3; D is ambiguous. Trimming stripped 6 bases from V and 2 bases from J, with 3 bases between. Germline V gene sequence: CDR1 SGHVS, CDR2 FQNEAQ. The CDR3 is 11 amino acids. CDR3 in amino acids: CASRDTDTQYF. The CDR3 DNA reads TGTGCCAGCAGGGACACAGATACGCAGTATTTT.

This chain links TRBV6-2 or TRBV6-3 with TRBJ1-5; D is undetermined. Germline values: CDR1 MNHEY, CDR2 SVGEGT. This CDR3 is built from 14 residues. Between the trimmed V and J ends, which lost 3 bases and 0 bases, there was a span of 6 bases. As DNA, the CDR3 is TGTGCCAGCAGTTATGGGGATAGCAATCAGCCCCAGCATTTT. It translates to CASSYGDSNQPQHF.

The chain carries TRBV5-1 and TRBJ2-5; 7 bases line up with TRBD1. V trimming: 7 bases; J trimming: 1 base; junction bases outside the gene matches: 4. CDR1 SGHRS and CDR2 YFSETQ come from the germline V gene. This CDR3 region has 13 residues. CDR3 in DNA: TGCGCCAGCTGGGGACAGATCCAAGAGACCCAGTACTTC. As protein: CASWGQIQETQYF.

The rearrangement joins TRBV28 to TRBJ2-7, with D possibly TRBD1 on 6 matching bases. V lost 5 bases and J lost 6, with 11 bases in between. The V gene's germline CDR1 is MDHEN and CDR2 SYDVKM. This CDR3 is 12 amino acids long. The CDR3 spells CASSRTGFEQYF. CDR3 in DNA: TGTGCCAGCAGTCGAACAGGGTTCGAGCAGTACTTC. The whole variable domain, filled in from reference TRBV28 and TRBJ2-7, reads DVKVTQSSRYLVKRTGEKVFLECVQDMDHENMFWYRQDPGLGLRLIYFSYDVKMKEKGDIPEGYSVSREKKERFSLILESASTNQTSMYLCASSRTGFEQYFGPGTRLTVT.

The chain carries TRBV19 and TRBJ2-5; 7 bases fit TRBD2. V gave up 6 bases and J gave up 4 bases; unmatched junction bases: 5. In germline, CDR1 is LNHDA, CDR2 SQIVND (reference sequence). The CDR3 runs 13 residues. This CDR3 is CASRPGRGETQYF. CDR3 bases: TGTGCCAGTAGGCCGGGGAGGGGAGAGACCCAGTACTTC.

The chain carries TRBV29-1 and TRBJ2-3; maybe TRBD2 (5 bases). The CDR3 totals 13 residues. The V end was cut by 5 bases, the J end by 1 base, with 10 bases between. CDR1 is SQVTM, CDR2 ANQGSEA, per germline. This CDR3 is CSVQRAGTDTQYF. The DNA for the CDR3 is TGCAGCGTTCAAAGAGCGGGCACAGATACGCAGTATTTT.

The chain joins TRBV29-1 to TRBJ2-1, with 11 bases that match TRBD2. V trimming: 3 bases; J trimming: 7 bases; junction bases outside the gene matches: 14. The CDR3 length is 17 residues. The germline V gene encodes CDR1 SQVTM and CDR2 ANQGSEA. This chain's CDR3 is CSVEPGPGLAVVNEQFF. CDR3 DNA: TGCAGCGTTGAGCCGGGGCCGGGACTAGCGGTGGTGAATGAGCAGTTCTTC.

In DNA form, the CDR3 reads TGTGCCTGGATTCTGGGGCCTCGAGTAGGTGAGCAGTTCTTC. Amino acid sequence: CAWILGPRVGEQFF. The chain combines TRBV30 with TRBJ2-1; D might be TRBD1 (5 bases). The V gene lost 4 bases and the J gene lost 9 bases, with 19 bases spanning the gap. The CDR3 is made up of 14 amino acids. Per germline, CDR1 GTSNPN and CDR2 SVGIG (reference sequence).

The chain combines TRBV6-1 with TRBJ2-6, with D possibly TRBD1 on 5 matching bases. From germline, CDR1 is MNHNS and CDR2 SASEGT. Trimming took off 7 bases at V and 3 bases at J, with 25 bases between the two ends. The CDR3 is made up of 19 amino acids. The CDR3 loop is CASKSPWWQGGRGANVLTF. As DNA, the CDR3 is TGTGCCAGCAAATCACCCTGGTGGCAGGGTGGTCGTGGGGCCAACGTCCTGACTTTC.